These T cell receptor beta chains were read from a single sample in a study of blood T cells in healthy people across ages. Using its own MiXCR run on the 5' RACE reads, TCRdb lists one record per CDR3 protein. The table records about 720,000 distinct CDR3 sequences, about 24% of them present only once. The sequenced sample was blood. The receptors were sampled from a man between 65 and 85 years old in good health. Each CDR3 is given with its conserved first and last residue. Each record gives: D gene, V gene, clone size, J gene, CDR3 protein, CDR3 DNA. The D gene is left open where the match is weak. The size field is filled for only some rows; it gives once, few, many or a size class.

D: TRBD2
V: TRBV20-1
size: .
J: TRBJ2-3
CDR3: CSALGAGGSTDTQYF
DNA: TGCAGTGCCCTGGGGGCGGGAGGGAGCACAGATACGCAGTATTTT

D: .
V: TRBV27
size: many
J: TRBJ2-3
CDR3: CASSRRDRRDTQYF
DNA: TGTGCCAGCAGTAGACGGGACCGGAGAGATACGCAGTATTTT

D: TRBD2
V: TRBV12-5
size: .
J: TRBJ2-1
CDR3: CASGLILSGTHNEQFF
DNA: TGTGCTAGTGGTTTGATTCTTAGCGGGACCCACAATGAGCAGTTCTTC

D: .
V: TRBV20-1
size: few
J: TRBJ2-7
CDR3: CSARGYEQYF
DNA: TGCAGTGCTAGGGGCTACGAGCAGTACTTC

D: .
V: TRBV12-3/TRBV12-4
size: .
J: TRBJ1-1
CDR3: CASSGGYRVNTEAFF
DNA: TGTGCCAGCAGTGGGGGTTACAGGGTGAACACTGAAGCTTTCTTT

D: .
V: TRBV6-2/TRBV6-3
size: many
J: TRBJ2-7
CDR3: CASSRDTAKVYEQYF
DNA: TGTGCCAGCAGTCGAGACACGGCCAAGGTCTACGAGCAGTACTTC

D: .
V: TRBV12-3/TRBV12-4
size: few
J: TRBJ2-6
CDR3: CASSFLRNRAGANALTF
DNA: TGTGCCAGCAGTTTTCTACGGAACAGGGCTGGGGCCAACGCCCTGACTTTC

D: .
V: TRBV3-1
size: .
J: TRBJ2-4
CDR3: CASSQNPRGGNIQYF
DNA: TGTGCCAGCAGCCAAAATCCCAGGGGTGGGAACATTCAGTACTTC

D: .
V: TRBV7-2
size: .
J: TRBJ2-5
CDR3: CASSLSADVTQYF
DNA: TGTGCCAGCAGCTTAAGCGCGGACGTGACCCAGTACTTC

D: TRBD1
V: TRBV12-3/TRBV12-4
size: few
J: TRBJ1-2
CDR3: CASSLAGGNRNGYTF
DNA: TGTGCCAGCAGTTTAGCAGGGGGCAACCGGAATGGCTACACCTTC

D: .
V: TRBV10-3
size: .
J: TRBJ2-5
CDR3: CAISEWGRETQYF
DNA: TGTGCCATCAGCGAATGGGGGCGGGAGACCCAGTACTTC

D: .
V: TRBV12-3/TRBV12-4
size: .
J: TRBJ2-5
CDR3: CASSWAEPGTQYF
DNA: TGTGCCAGCAGTTGGGCCGAACCAGGGACCCAGTACTTC

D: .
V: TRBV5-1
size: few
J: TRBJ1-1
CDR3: CASSETWMNTEAFF
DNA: TGCGCCAGCAGTGAGACGTGGATGAACACTGAAGCTTTCTTT

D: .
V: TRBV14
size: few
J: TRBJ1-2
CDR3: CASRDTGTYGYTF
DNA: TGTGCCAGCAGGGACACAGGGACCTATGGCTACACCTTC

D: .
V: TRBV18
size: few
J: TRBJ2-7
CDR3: CASSPSLTNEQYF
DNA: TGTGCCAGCTCACCAAGTCTGACGAACGAGCAGTACTTC

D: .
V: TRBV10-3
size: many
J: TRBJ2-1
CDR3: CAISEWGIGEQFF
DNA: TGTGCCATCAGTGAGTGGGGGATTGGCGAGCAGTTCTTC

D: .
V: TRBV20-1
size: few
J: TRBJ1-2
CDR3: CSAGALGKLSNYGYTF
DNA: TGCAGTGCTGGGGCTTTGGGGAAGCTTAGTAACTATGGCTACACCTTC

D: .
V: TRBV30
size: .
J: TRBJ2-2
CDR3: CAWNQRVDSGELFF
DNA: TGTGCCTGGAACCAAAGGGTAGATTCCGGGGAGCTGTTTTTT

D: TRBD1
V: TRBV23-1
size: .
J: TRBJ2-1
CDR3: CASIPLRDSPTTEQFF
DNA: TGCGCCAGCATTCCTCTTCGGGACAGTCCTACAACTGAGCAGTTCTTC

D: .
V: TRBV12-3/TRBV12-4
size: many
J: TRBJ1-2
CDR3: CASGAGGLGYTF
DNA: TGTGCCAGCGGGGCTGGGGGGCTCGGCTACACCTTC

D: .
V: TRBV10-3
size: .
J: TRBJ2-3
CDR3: CAISERQVLEDTQYF
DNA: TGTGCCATCAGTGAGAGACAGGTCCTGGAGGATACGCAGTATTTT

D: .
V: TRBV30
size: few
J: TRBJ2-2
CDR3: CAWSAGVGTGELFF
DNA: TGTGCCTGGAGTGCGGGGGTCGGCACCGGGGAGCTGTTTTTT

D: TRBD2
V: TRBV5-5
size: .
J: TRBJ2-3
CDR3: CASSLGSGNTDTQYF
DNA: TGTGCCAGCAGCTTGGGTAGCGGGAACACAGATACGCAGTATTTT

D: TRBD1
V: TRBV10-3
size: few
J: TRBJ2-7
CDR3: CAISEQGSSYEQYF
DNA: TGTGCCATCAGTGAACAGGGGAGCTCCTACGAGCAGTACTTC

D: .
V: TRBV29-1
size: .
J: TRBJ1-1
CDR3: CSVVRGGNTEAFF
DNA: TGCAGCGTTGTTAGGGGGGGTAACACTGAAGCTTTCTTT

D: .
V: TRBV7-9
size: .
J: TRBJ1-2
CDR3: CASSGAETRLYGYTF
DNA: TGTGCCAGCAGTGGGGCAGAGACTAGACTATATGGCTACACCTTC

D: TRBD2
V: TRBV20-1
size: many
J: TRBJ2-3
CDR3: CSASRSGRNTDTQYF
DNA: TGCAGTGCTAGCCGCAGCGGGAGAAATACAGATACGCAGTATTTT

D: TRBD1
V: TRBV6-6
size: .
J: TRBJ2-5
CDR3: CASRQDRLQETQYF
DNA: TGTGCCAGCAGACAGGACAGGCTCCAAGAGACCCAGTACTTC

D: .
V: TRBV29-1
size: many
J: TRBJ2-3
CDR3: CSVCREIRDTQYF
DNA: TGCAGCGTCTGCAGGGAGATACGGGATACGCAGTATTTT

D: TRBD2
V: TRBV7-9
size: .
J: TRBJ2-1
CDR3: CASSSTTGRSGSIHNEQFF
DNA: TGTGCCAGCAGCTCAACGACGGGTCGTAGCGGGAGTATACACAATGAGCAGTTCTTC

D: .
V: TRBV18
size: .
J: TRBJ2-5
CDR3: CASSPPDGAQETQYF
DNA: TGTGCCAGCTCACCACCCGATGGGGCCCAAGAGACCCAGTACTTC

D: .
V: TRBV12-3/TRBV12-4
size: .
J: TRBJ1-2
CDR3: CASRITFGNYGYTF
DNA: TGTGCCAGCAGAATCACTTTCGGCAACTATGGCTACACCTTC

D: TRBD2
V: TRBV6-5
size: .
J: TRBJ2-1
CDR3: CASSYATSDEQFF
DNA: TGTGCCAGCAGTTACGCGACTAGCGATGAGCAGTTCTTC

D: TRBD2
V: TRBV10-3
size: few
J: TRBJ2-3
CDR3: CAISEMGTSGSTDTQYF
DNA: TGTGCCATCAGTGAGATGGGGACTAGCGGTAGCACAGATACGCAGTATTTT

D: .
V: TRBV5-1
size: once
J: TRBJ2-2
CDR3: CASSLVWGELFF
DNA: TGCGCCAGCAGCTTGGTTTGGGGGGAGCTGTTTTTT

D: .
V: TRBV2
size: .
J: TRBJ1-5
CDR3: CASSDWQIARPQHF
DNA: TGTGCCAGCAGTGATTGGCAGATCGCCAGGCCCCAGCATTTT

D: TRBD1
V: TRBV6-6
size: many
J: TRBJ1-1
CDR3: CASRDRGNTEAFF
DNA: TGTGCCAGCAGAGACAGGGGGAACACTGAAGCTTTCTTT

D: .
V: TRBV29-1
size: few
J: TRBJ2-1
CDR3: CSVEDEGGGVFF
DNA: TGCAGCGTTGAAGATGAGGGGGGGGGTGTGTTCTTC

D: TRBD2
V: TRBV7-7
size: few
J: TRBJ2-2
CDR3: CASSSASGSGTGELFF
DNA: TGTGCCAGCAGCTCCGCTAGCGGGAGTGGAACCGGGGAGCTGTTTTTT

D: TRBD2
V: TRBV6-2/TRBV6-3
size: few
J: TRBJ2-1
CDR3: CASSYQTSGGTSSYNEQFF
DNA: TGTGCCAGCAGTTACCAGACTAGCGGGGGGACGAGCTCCTACAATGAGCAGTTCTTC

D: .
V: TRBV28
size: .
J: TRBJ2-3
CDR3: CASYAAGGDTQYF
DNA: TGTGCCAGCTACGCTGCTGGGGGGGATACGCAGTATTTT

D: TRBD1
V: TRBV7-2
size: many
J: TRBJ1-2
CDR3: CASSRDRGAGYTF
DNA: TGTGCCAGCAGCCGGGACAGGGGGGCTGGCTACACCTTC

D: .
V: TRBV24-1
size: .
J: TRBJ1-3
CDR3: CATSDPPNSLQSSGNTIYF
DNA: TGTGCCACCAGTGACCCGCCGAACTCATTACAAAGCTCTGGAAACACCATATATTTT

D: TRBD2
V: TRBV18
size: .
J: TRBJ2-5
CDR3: CASSPGTSGGSYQETQYF
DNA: TGTGCCAGCTCACCCGGGACTAGCGGGGGATCGTACCAAGAGACCCAGTACTTC

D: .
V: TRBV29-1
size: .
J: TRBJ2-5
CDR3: CSVATNSRETQYF
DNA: TGCAGCGTTGCGACTAATTCGAGAGAGACCCAGTACTTC